The TCR beta chain under discussion was sequenced for a study of blood T cell repertoires in COVID-19. Study as a whole: Acute and convalescent COVID-19 specimens originated in the United States, Italy and Spain.

The CDR3 spans 14 residues. Germline CDR1 SNHLY, CDR2 FYNNEI. Trimming cost V 3 bases and J 5 bases, with 10 bases left between them. In the original analysis: Amplifying reference gene primers gave estimates of nucleated cell counts. The table came from immunoSEQ multiplex PCR; TCRdb's copy has only in-frame clones and leaves some out. V and J calls and clone size are as listed in that table; D and trimming were resolved from the DNA. Of about 120,000 clones in the sample, about 86% were seen once. Material: peripheral blood. The chain links TRBV2 to TRBJ2-2, with D perhaps matching TRBD1 (5 bases). The TCR originated in a woman aged 45 to 65 with active or convalescent COVID-19. The CDR3 sequence: CASSDGPGTGELFF. CDR3 in DNA: TGTGCCAGCAGTGATGGCCCAGGGACCGGGGAGCTGTTTTTT.